These 29 T cell receptor beta chains were sequenced from one sample in a study of T cell repertoires in aging, cancer and after chemotherapy. A mixed TRB-A/B primer pool amplified rearranged TRB by multiplex touch-down PCR. TCRdb recomputed calls from the multiplex PCR reads with MiXCR, one row per CDR3 protein. This table has 9,500 to 13,000 distinct CDR3 sequences, less than 30% appearing once. The template was genomic DNA from peripheral blood, not RNA. Sample: blood. These receptors originate from a human donor in good health.

As regards this clonotype: A read error may produce the germline difference seen at one junction end. The chain recombines TRBV10-3 with TRBJ2-7, with TRBD2 identical over 8 bases. This CDR3 is built from 15 residues. Germline V lookup: CDR1 ENHRY, CDR2 SYGVKD. The chain's CDR3 is CASSPPGTSSYEQYF. The CDR3 nucleotides are TGTGCCAGCAGTCCTCCCGGGACTAGCTCCTACGAGCAGTACTTC.

To note about this clonotype: The conserved closing phenylalanine or tryptophan is absent in this CDR3, likely reflecting a read error. The rearrangement links TRBV30 to TRBJ1-5, with D possibly matching TRBD1 (6 bases). Germline V CDR1 and CDR2: GTSNPN, SVGIG (reference sequence). The CDR3 has 15 amino acids. Trimming took off 4 bases at V and 1 base at J, with 14 bases between the two ends. The CDR3: CAWNNRVGSNQPQHS. The CDR3 region has the DNA TGTGCCTGGAACAACAGGGTTGGAAGCAATCAGCCCCAGCATTCT.

A few counts support this clonotype. V is TRBV15 and J is TRBJ2-1; unclear D gene. V lost 1 base and J 3 bases, leaving 7 bases between the germline ends. The CDR3 totals 14 residues. Germline values: CDR1 LNHNV, CDR2 YYDKDF (reference sequence). CDR3 protein: CATSRGEYYNEQFF. In DNA, the CDR3 is TGTGCCACCAGCAGAGGCGAATACTACAATGAGCAGTTCTTC.

The chain carries TRBV5-4 and TRBJ1-4, with 10 bases identical to TRBD1. This CDR3 is 14 amino acids long. CDR1 is SGHNT, CDR2 YYREEE, per germline (reference sequence). Losses at the gene ends were 4 bases for V and 5 bases for J; bases not matched to a gene: 2. As DNA, the CDR3 is TGTGCCAGCAGCCAGGACAGGGGGAATGAAAAACTGTTTTTT. The encoded protein is CASSQDRGNEKLFF.

In this sample, this clonotype turned up a few times. The chain couples TRBV12-3 or TRBV12-4 to TRBJ2-7; a weak D match, TRBD1 (7 bases). Deletions cut 3 bases from V and 10 bases from J, with 13 bases between. The CDR3 extends over 12 amino acids. DNA of the CDR3: TGTGCCAGCAGTTTGGAGGGGGCTAAACAGTACTTC. This codes for CASSLEGAKQYF.

The chain couples TRBV5-1 to TRBJ2-3; D may be TRBD1 or TRBD2 (5 bases each). Trimming cost V 3 bases and J 7 bases, with 12 bases left between them. This CDR3 is 13 amino acids long. The V gene's germline CDR1 is SGHRS and CDR2 YFSETQ. Here the CDR3 DNA reads TGCGCCAGCAGCTCGGGGCAAGTCCATACGCAGTATTTT. Translation gives CASSSGQVHTQYF.

V usage is TRBV18 and J usage is TRBJ2-1, with D hard to call. V lost 6 bases to trimming and J lost 5 bases, with 2 bases between them. From germline, CDR1 is KGHSH and CDR2 LQKENI. The CDR3 is 10 residues long. The DNA of the CDR3 is TGTGCCAGCTCTCACAATGAGCAGTTCTTC. This gives the protein CASSHNEQFF.

This clonotype is labeled as medium-sized. The chain uses TRBV19 and TRBJ1-4, with 7 positions matching TRBD1. CDR1 is LNHDA and CDR2 is SQIVND in the germline V gene (reference sequence). The CDR3 extends over 14 amino acids. V dropped 5 bases and J dropped 7; count of bases not matched to a gene: 7. CDR3 coding DNA: TGTGCCAGTAGTGCCACAGGGGTGACTGAAAAACTGTTTTTT. It codes for CASSATGVTEKLFF.

V is TRBV28 and J is TRBJ1-1; 8 positions agree with TRBD1. The CDR3 loop spans 16 amino acids. Unmatched junction bases numbered 14, after V lost 6 bases and J lost 5 bases. The V gene's germline CDR1 is MDHEN and CDR2 SYDVKM. CDR3 in DNA: TGTGCCAGCAGCCCGGACAGGGCCGAATGCGTGACTGAAGCTTTCTTT. Translating it yields CASSPDRAECVTEAFF.

V and J are TRBV6-1 and TRBJ2-3; D may correspond to TRBD1 or TRBD2 (6 bases each). Germline CDR1 and CDR2: MNHNS and SASEGT. With 3 bases removed from V and 3 bases from J, the gap between germline ends came to 19 bases. This CDR3 is 17 amino acids long. DNA of the CDR3: TGTGCCAGCAGTGACGGGGGCCTCTCATCCATAACAGATACGCAGTATTTT. Amino acids: CASSDGGLSSITDTQYF.

This clonotype was counted between two and nine times. The chain has TRBV25-1 and TRBJ2-1; perhaps TRBD2 as D (5 bases). The CDR3 length is 15 residues. Germline V lookup: CDR1 MGHDK, CDR2 SYGVNS. V was cut by 1 base and J by 7 bases, with 14 bases left in between. CDR3 in DNA: TGTGCCAGCAGTGAATCTGCGGGCGGTTTAAATGAGCAGTTCTTC. It is translated as CASSESAGGLNEQFF.

By frequency in the sample, this clonotype is medium-sized. The chain combines TRBV20-1 with TRBJ2-7, with D perhaps matching TRBD1 (6 bases). Germline V gives CDR1 DFQATT, CDR2 SNEGSKA (reference sequence). This CDR3 region has 12 residues. Trimming pared 5 bases from V and 0 bases from J, leaving 8 bases between. The CDR3 reads CSAPDSSYEQYF. In nucleotides, the CDR3 is TGCAGTGCTCCGGACAGCTCCTACGAGCAGTACTTC.

This clonotype was found a few times. The V call is TRBV11-2, the J call TRBJ2-5; D is perhaps TRBD1 (6 bases). V was trimmed by 1 base and J by 5 bases, leaving 23 bases between them. CDR1 SGHAT and CDR2 FQNNGV come from the germline V gene. The CDR3 consists of 18 residues. The CDR3 DNA follows: TGTGCCAGCAGCTTAGTCCTGGAGTTAGGGACATTCACCGAGACCCAGTACTTC. The encoded protein is CASSLVLELGTFTETQYF.

By share, this clonotype ranks as medium-sized. The rearrangement joins TRBV7-9 to TRBJ1-1; 9 nucleotides align to TRBD1. The trim removed 6 bases at V and 5 bases at J, leaving 4 bases unmatched. The germline gives CDR1 SEHNR, CDR2 FQNEAQ (reference sequence). This CDR3 contains 13 residues. CDR3 region: CASRQGAGTEAFF. The CDR3 DNA reads as TGTGCCAGCAGACAGGGGGCGGGTACTGAAGCTTTCTTT.

This clonotype is judged medium-sized (0.01 to 0.1%). The gene calls are TRBV20-1 and TRBJ2-7; 9 bases fit TRBD1. This CDR3 has 14 residues. Germline V CDR1 and CDR2: DFQATT, SNEGSKA (reference sequence). Trimming removed 2 bases from V and 4 bases from J; junction bases left unmatched: 6. In DNA form, the CDR3 reads TGCAGTGCTAGACGCGACAGGGGGAGGTACGAGCAGTACTTC. Its protein is CSARRDRGRYEQYF.

The chain couples TRBV6-5 to TRBJ2-1; 8 bases agree with TRBD2. Looked up from germline, CDR1 is MNHEY and CDR2 is SVGAGI. V shed 2 bases and J 7 bases; nucleotides not matched to a gene: 10. The CDR3 spans 16 residues. As DNA, the CDR3 is TGTGCCAGCAGTTACGGCCTTCGGGAGGGATATAATGAGCAGTTCTTC. Amino acid sequence: CASSYGLREGYNEQFF.

This clonotype is labeled as medium-sized. The rearrangement joins TRBV19 to TRBJ1-1; D remains unclear. Trimming cost V 7 bases and J 1 base, with 16 bases left between them. The V gene's germline CDR1 is LNHDA and CDR2 SQIVND (reference sequence). The CDR3 consists of 15 residues. The CDR3 region is CASTLWPVENTEAFF. CDR3 bases: TGTGCCAGTACCTTGTGGCCGGTTGAGAACACTGAAGCTTTCTTT.

The V gene is TRBV11-1, the J gene TRBJ2-3; tentatively, D is TRBD2 (5 bases). Germline V gene sequence: CDR1 SGHAT, CDR2 FQDESV (reference sequence). V was pared by 5 bases and J by 4 bases, with 19 bases between. The CDR3 runs to 16 residues. The CDR3 loop is CASSKASGNGADTQYF. CDR3 bases: TGTGCCAGCAGCAAAGCCAGCGGAAATGGCGCAGATACGCAGTATTTT.

About this clonotype itself: Germline and junction disagree at one end, which may indicate a read error. The chain combines TRBV20-1 with TRBJ1-3; TRBD1 aligns across 7 bases. This CDR3 spans 18 amino acids. Germline assignment: CDR1 DFQATT and CDR2 SNEGSKA (reference sequence). The CDR3 here is CSARTGVGTATFGDTIYF. The CDR3 DNA reads TGCAGTGCTAGAACGGGGGTGGGGACAGCGACCTTTGGAGACACCATATATTTT.

Judged by abundance, this clonotype is medium-sized. V is TRBV29-1 and J is TRBJ2-5; D not certain. This CDR3 spans 14 amino acids. Looked up from germline, CDR1 is SQVTM and CDR2 is ANQGSEA. The germline V and J ends were trimmed by 1 base and 0 bases, with 9 bases remaining between them. This CDR3 reads CSVEVVGHQETQYF. CDR3 nucleotide sequence: TGCAGCGTTGAAGTGGTGGGCCACCAAGAGACCCAGTACTTC. The full variable domain, with the rest looked up from reference TRBV29-1 and TRBJ2-5, is SAVISQKPSRDICQRGTSLTIQCQVDSQVTMMFWYRQQPGQSLTLIATANQGSEATYESGFVIDKFPISRPNLTFSTLTVSNMSPEDSSIYLCSVEVVGHQETQYFGPGTRLLVL.

This clonotype was counted only a few times. CDR3 DNA sequence: TGTGCCAGCAGCCACACGATGGGACTAGCGGCCTACGAGCAGTACTTC. This gives the protein CASSHTMGLAAYEQYF. The chain carries TRBV14 and TRBJ2-7; 11 bases are shared with TRBD2. J lost 2 bases, V lost 3 bases, and 6 bases had no gene match. This CDR3 comprises 16 residues. CDR1 and CDR2 (germline): SGHDN, FVKESK.

The chain combines TRBV7-9 with TRBJ2-1, with TRBD2 matching 7 bases. The CDR3 is 19 amino acids. V dropped 1 base and J dropped 2; count of bases not matched to a gene: 14. The germline CDR1 and CDR2 sequences are SEHNR and FQNEAQ (reference sequence). CDR3: CASSLVPSGLIRTYNEQFF. For the CDR3, the DNA is TGTGCCAGCAGCTTAGTCCCTAGCGGCCTAATTCGGACCTACAATGAGCAGTTCTTC. Complete variable domain (other parts from reference TRBV7-9 and TRBJ2-1): DTGVSQNPRHKITKRGQNVTFRCDPISEHNRLYWYRQTLGQGPEFLTYFQNEAQLEKSRLLSDRFSAERPKGSFSTLEIQRTEQGDSAMYLCASSLVPSGLIRTYNEQFFGPGTRLTVL.

The V call is TRBV6-1, the J call TRBJ1-4; tentative D call: TRBD1 (5 bases). This CDR3 has 14 residues. CDR1 and CDR2 from the germline V gene are MNHNS and SASEGT. V gave up 1 base and J gave up 8 bases, with 11 bases separating them. The CDR3 loop is CASSEGGGNEKLFF. CDR3 DNA sequence: TGTGCCAGCAGTGAAGGGGGGGGGAACGAAAAACTGTTTTTT.

This clonotype has more than one count but fewer than ten. The rearrangement joins TRBV5-1 to TRBJ2-7; D not resolved. The CDR3 extends over 14 amino acids. Germline V gives CDR1 SGHRS, CDR2 YFSETQ. V lost 0 bases, J lost 3 bases, and 10 bases lay in between. CDR3 sequence reads: CASSLVFQSYEQYF. The CDR3, as DNA: TGCGCCAGCAGCTTGGTCTTTCAAAGCTACGAGCAGTACTTC.

This clonotype is labeled medium-sized (0.01 to 0.1%). The rearrangement joins TRBV30 to TRBJ2-7; D is perhaps TRBD2 (6 bases). This CDR3 is built from 13 residues. Germline CDR1 reads GTSNPN; CDR2 reads SVGIG (reference sequence). V lost 3 bases to trimming and J lost 3 bases, with 12 bases between them. CDR3 nucleotides: TGTGCCTGGAGGCGGGACCTAGGCTACGAGCAGTACTTC. Its protein product is CAWRRDLGYEQYF. Using reference TRBV30 and TRBJ2-7 for the parts outside the CDR3, the full variable domain is SQTIHQWPATLVQPVGSPLSLECTVEGTSNPNLYWYRQAAGRGLQLLFYSVGIGQISSEVPQNLSASRPQDRQFILSSKKLLLSDSGFYLCAWRRDLGYEQYFGPGTRLTVT.

This clonotype was counted only a few times. V usage is TRBV6-2 or TRBV6-3 and J usage is TRBJ2-3; D uncertain. V lost 0 bases to trimming and J lost 6 bases, with 7 bases between them. CDR3 length equals 13 residues. CDR1 is MNHEY, CDR2 SVGEGT, per germline. CDR3 protein: CASSYSPQDTQYF. CDR3 coding DNA: TGTGCCAGCAGTTACTCGCCCCAGGATACGCAGTATTTT.

The chain is built from TRBV5-4 and TRBJ1-2; TRBD1 matches at 9 bases. The CDR3 is made up of 14 amino acids. CDR1 and CDR2 (germline): SGHNT, YYREEE (reference sequence). With 5 bases clipped from V and 1 base from J, the junction kept 3 bases outside the gene matches. The CDR3 loop reads CASRGTGRNYGYTF. The CDR3 nucleotides read TGTGCCAGCAGGGGGACAGGGCGTAACTATGGCTACACCTTC.

This clonotype has just a few counts. This chain joins TRBV12-3 or TRBV12-4 and TRBJ1-1, with D tentatively TRBD1 (5 bases). Between the trimmed V and J ends, which lost 7 bases and 7 bases, there was a span of 7 bases. The CDR3 extends over 10 amino acids. CDR3 sequence (DNA): TGTGCCAGCATGGGGGGTGAAGCTTTCTTT. This translates into CASMGGEAFF.

Here the CDR3 reads CSARKEGTSRRTGELFF. The CDR3 coding sequence is TGCAGTGCTCGGAAGGAGGGGACTAGCCGTAGGACCGGGGAGCTGTTTTTT. V usage is TRBV20-1 and J usage is TRBJ2-2; 9 nucleotides align to TRBD2. The CDR3 runs 17 residues. Germline trimming cut 5 bases from V and 5 bases from J; bases unmatched to any gene: 15. Germline-derived CDR1 and CDR2 are DFQATT and SNEGSKA (reference sequence).